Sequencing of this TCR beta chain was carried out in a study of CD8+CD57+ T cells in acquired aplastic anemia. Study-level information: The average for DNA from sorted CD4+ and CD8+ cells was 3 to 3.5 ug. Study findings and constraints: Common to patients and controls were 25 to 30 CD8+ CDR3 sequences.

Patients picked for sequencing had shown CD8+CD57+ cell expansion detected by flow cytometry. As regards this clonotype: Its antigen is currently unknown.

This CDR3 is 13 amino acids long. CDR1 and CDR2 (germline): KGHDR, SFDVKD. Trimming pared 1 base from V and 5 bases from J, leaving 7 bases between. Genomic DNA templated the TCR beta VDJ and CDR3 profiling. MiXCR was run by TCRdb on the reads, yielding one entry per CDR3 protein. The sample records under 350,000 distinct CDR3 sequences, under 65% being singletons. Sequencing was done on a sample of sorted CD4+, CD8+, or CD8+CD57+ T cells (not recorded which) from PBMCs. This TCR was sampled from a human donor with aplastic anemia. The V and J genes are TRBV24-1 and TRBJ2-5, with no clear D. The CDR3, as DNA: TGTGCCACCAGTGATTTACGCTGGGAGACCCAGTACTTC. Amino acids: CATSDLRWETQYF.